This passage covers 4 T cell receptor beta chains from one sample sequenced in a study of OX40 agonist ivuxolimab in advanced cancers. Only in-frame clones appear in the TCRdb table, and some are missing; sequencing was by immunoSEQ multiplex PCR. The table shows about 46,000 clones, with approximately 83% occurring only once. The starting material was CD4+ or CD8+ T cells sorted from blood, obtained in a trial of the OX40 agonist ivuxolimab. These receptors were obtained from an adult with an advanced solid tumor such as melanoma, head and neck, liver or kidney cancer.

This chain connects TRBV5-4 to TRBJ2-3, with D possibly TRBD2 on 7 matching bases. This CDR3 is 16 amino acids long. The germline gives CDR1 SGHNT, CDR2 YYREEE (reference sequence). With 4 bases removed from V and 1 base from J, the gap between germline ends came to 16 bases. The CDR3 DNA is TGTGCCAGCAGCGGGGGCGGGGGAACCCGCACAGATACGCAGTATTTT. It codes for CASSGGGGTRTDTQYF.

The chain is built from TRBV27 and TRBJ1-4; D is possibly TRBD1 (5 bases). Trimming removed 6 bases at V and 0 bases at J, with 17 bases between. Germline V gene sequence: CDR1 MNHEY, CDR2 SMNVEV (reference sequence). This CDR3 contains 17 residues. CDR3 DNA: TGTGCCAGCAGGATGACCGGGACCGTCGCAACTAATGAAAAACTGTTTTTT. Residues: CASRMTGTVATNEKLFF.

The chain couples TRBV2 to TRBJ2-1; 10 bases map to TRBD2. Unmatched junction bases numbered 3, after V lost 2 bases and J lost 5 bases. The CDR3 is made up of 15 amino acids. Germline V lookup: CDR1 SNHLY, CDR2 FYNNEI. The CDR3 protein is CASSESSGGNNEQFF. The CDR3, as DNA: TGTGCCAGCAGTGAAAGTAGCGGGGGGAACAATGAGCAGTTCTTC.

The chain has TRBV5-6 and TRBJ1-4, with D possibly TRBD1 on 5 matching bases. The germline V gene encodes CDR1 SGHDT and CDR2 YYEEEE. V lost 4 bases to trimming and J lost 4 bases, with 17 bases between them. CDR3 length equals 16 residues. Written as DNA, the CDR3 is TGTGCCAGCAGCCTCAATTTAGGAGGACATAATGAAAAACTGTTTTTT. It yields the protein CASSLNLGGHNEKLFF.